Shown below are 18 T cell receptor beta chains from a single sample sequenced in a study of PD-1 blockade in classical Hodgkin lymphoma. Stated time point: cycle 4 day 1 (C4D1), after more than five weeks of nivolumab. All trial patients relapsed after autologous stem cell transplantation. The data were produced by immunoSEQ multiplex PCR, yet TCRdb's version contains in-frame clones alone and is incomplete. This sample has almost 20,000 clones; approximately 80% occur once, and the top ten carry about 40%. Sequenced material: peripheral blood mononuclear cells (PBMCs), taken before the fourth cycle of nivolumab. These receptor sequences come from a human donor with classical Hodgkin lymphoma.

CDR3: CASSQILDREAFF. CDR3 nucleotide sequence: TGTGCCAGTAGTCAAATCCTAGACAGAGAAGCTTTCTTT. V is TRBV19 and J is TRBJ1-1; a possible D gene is TRBD1 (5 bases). This CDR3 has 13 amino acids. Trimming left V 5 bases short and J 8 bases short, with 15 bases between. Germline lookup yields CDR1 LNHDA and CDR2 SQIVND (reference sequence).

This clone was counted a few times. The chain has TRBV15 and TRBJ2-5, with D perhaps assigned TRBD1 or TRBD2 (6 bases each). This CDR3 spans 15 amino acids. Germline values: CDR1 LNHNV, CDR2 YYDKDF (reference sequence). V dropped 0 bases and J dropped 7 bases, with 15 bases sitting between them. CDR3 residues: CATSRDEGEVGTQYF. In DNA form, the CDR3 reads TGTGCCACCAGCAGAGATGAGGGGGAGGTTGGGACCCAGTACTTC.

The chain uses TRBV27 and TRBJ2-1; possibly TRBD2 for D (5 bases). The CDR3 is 14 amino acids. CDR1 is MNHEY, CDR2 SMNVEV, per germline (reference sequence). The V end lost 7 bases, the J end lost 4 bases, and 14 bases lay between the germline ends. In nucleotides, the CDR3 is TGTGCCAGCATATCGGGGATAGGATACAATGAGCAGTTCTTC. This sequence encodes CASISGIGYNEQFF.

The chain couples TRBV4-2 to TRBJ2-5; D is undetermined. From germline, CDR1 is LGHNA and CDR2 YNFKEQ. V shed 3 bases and J shed 2 bases, with 10 bases lying between them. There are 14 residues in the CDR3. The CDR3 DNA follows: TGTGCCAGCAGCCAGTCACACACACAAGAGACCCAGTACTTC. Protein product: CASSQSHTQETQYF.

CDR3: CAWRQEHEQYF. The CDR3 DNA reads TGTGCCTGGAGACAGGAGCACGAGCAGTACTTC. This chain uses TRBV30 with TRBJ2-7; possibly TRBD1 for D (5 bases). Germline assignment: CDR1 GTSNPN and CDR2 SVGIG (reference sequence). The V and J ends lost 3 bases and 5 bases respectively, with 8 bases between them. The CDR3 loop spans 11 amino acids.

This clone was seen a few times. This chain uses TRBV7-6 with TRBJ2-3; D may be TRBD2 (5 bases). Germline CDR1 SGHVS, CDR2 FNYEAQ. This CDR3 contains 14 residues. Trimming shortened V by 1 base and J by 2 bases, and 7 bases separated the two germline ends. DNA of the CDR3: TGTGCCAGCAGCTTAGTACGGGACACAGATACGCAGTATTTT. Its protein is CASSLVRDTDTQYF.

The chain recombines TRBV27 with TRBJ2-7, with 9 bases that match TRBD2. CDR3 length: 14 residues. The V and J ends lost 2 bases and 5 bases, in that order; junction bases with no gene match: 4. Germline assignment: CDR1 MNHEY and CDR2 SMNVEV (reference sequence). CDR3 sequence (DNA): TGTGCCAGCAGTTTAGCGGGAGGGCCCGACGAGCAGTACTTC. Translating it yields CASSLAGGPDEQYF.

This clone has a handful of counts. The chain combines TRBV21-1 with TRBJ2-4; the table's D call, TRBD2, has no DNA check behind it. TRBV21-1 is a pseudogene. This CDR3 has 15 residues. The CDR3 region is CASIYHLGGRNIQYF. CDR3 DNA: TGTGCCAGCATATATCATTTGGGAGGGAGAAACATTCAGTACTTC.

The chain is built from TRBV5-6 and TRBJ2-1; D is perhaps TRBD1 (5 bases). Trimming removed 4 bases from V and 7 bases from J, with 15 bases in between. Germline assignment: CDR1 SGHDT and CDR2 YYEEEE. The CDR3 sequence is 14 residues long. CDR3 bases: TGTGCCAGCAGCCTCAGGGTGGGGTGGAATGAGCAGTTCTTC. Translated: CASSLRVGWNEQFF.

This clone was detected only once. Distinct nucleotide sequences in the sample also encode this CDR3. In DNA, the CDR3 is TGTGCCAGTAGTCAGGGATCCGGGGAGCTGTTTTTT. Its protein is CASSQGSGELFF. The chain combines TRBV19 with TRBJ2-2; maybe TRBD1 (5 bases). The CDR3 sequence is 12 residues long. The germline V and J ends were trimmed by 5 bases and 6 bases, with 7 bases remaining between them. Per the germline V gene, CDR1 is LNHDA and CDR2 is SQIVND (reference sequence).

V usage is TRBV21-1 and J usage is TRBJ2-1; the table's D call, TRBD2, was not checked against the DNA. TRBV21-1 is classified as a pseudogene. The CDR3 is 15 amino acids. As DNA, the CDR3 is TGTGCCAGCAGCAAAGCGCACAGGACTAACAATGAGCAGTTCTTC. Translated, it gives CASSKAHRTNNEQFF.

This chain links TRBV11-3 with TRBJ2-7; possible D gene TRBD2, 6 bases. Germline CDR1 SGHNT, CDR2 YENEEA. The length of the CDR3 is 14 residues. Trimming cost V 4 bases and J 1 base, with 11 bases left between them. CDR3 residues: CASSYRRESYEQYF. The CDR3 DNA follows: TGTGCCAGCAGCTATAGGAGGGAATCCTACGAGCAGTACTTC.

This chain's CDR3 is CASSPGTGGHQPQHF. CDR3 DNA: TGTGCCAGCAGCCCCGGGACAGGGGGTCATCAGCCCCAGCATTTT. The chain couples TRBV27 to TRBJ1-5; TRBD1 agrees at 11 bases. With V trimmed by 6 bases and J by 5 bases, 6 bases remained unmatched. The CDR3 length is 15 residues. The germline V gene encodes CDR1 MNHEY and CDR2 SMNVEV (reference sequence).

On this clone itself: Other DNA sequences in the same sample also yield this CDR3. The chain is built from TRBV29-1 and TRBJ1-2, with D tentatively TRBD1 (6 bases). The V and J ends lost 1 base and 8 bases respectively, with 14 bases between them. The CDR3 contains 13 residues. CDR1 is SQVTM and CDR2 is ANQGSEA in the germline V gene. The CDR3 DNA follows: TGCAGCGTTGAAGTCGGGGGGGCGGGGGGCTACACCTTC. Translation gives CSVEVGGAGGYTF.

The chain is built from TRBV6-5 and TRBJ2-4, with 7 nucleotides matching TRBD2. CDR1 is MNHEY and CDR2 is SVGAGI in the germline V gene. With 2 bases clipped from V and 6 bases from J, the junction kept 10 bases outside the gene matches. The CDR3 covers 16 residues. The CDR3 protein is CASSYQGRGDLNIQYF. In nucleotides, the CDR3 is TGTGCCAGCAGTTACCAAGGGAGGGGTGACCTAAACATTCAGTACTTC.

Within the sample, this clone is medium-sized. The sample has other DNA sequences that encode this CDR3 too. The rearrangement joins TRBV25-1 to TRBJ1-3; D gene unclear. CDR1 MGHDK and CDR2 SYGVNS come from the germline V gene. This CDR3 is 14 amino acids long. Trimming shortened V by 2 bases and J by 0 bases, and 5 bases separated the two germline ends. The CDR3 protein is CASSELSSGNTIYF. CDR3 nucleotides: TGTGCCAGCAGTGAACTTTCCTCTGGAAACACCATATATTTT.

This clone showed up just once. This rearrangement joins TRBV5-1 to TRBJ1-4; D is perhaps TRBD1 (5 bases). CDR1 is SGHRS and CDR2 is YFSETQ in the germline V gene. V was shortened by 5 bases and J by 8 bases, with 13 bases between the two germline ends. The CDR3 extends over 13 amino acids. CDR3 DNA sequence: TGCGCCAGCAGACCCGGCGCAGGGGAAAAACTGTTTTTT. Its translation: CASRPGAGEKLFF.

The chain carries TRBV11-3 and TRBJ2-5; TRBD1 agrees at 7 bases. Trimming took 6 bases from V and 3 from J; bases not matched to a gene: 4. The CDR3 length is 13 residues. In germline, CDR1 is SGHNT, CDR2 YENEEA. For the CDR3, the DNA is TGTGCCAGCAGACCAACAGGGGAAGAGACCCAGTACTTC. Translation: CASRPTGEETQYF.